These 18 T cell receptor beta chains share one sample of origin, sequenced in a study of T cell changes during pregnancy in multiple sclerosis. Here immunoSEQ multiplex PCR was the method, and the copy in TCRdb shows in-frame clones only, minus some. The sample lists 65,000 to 90,000 clones; around 94% were seen once. The sequenced sample was peripheral blood, obtained before pregnancy. The receptors derive from a female donor with multiple sclerosis, enrolled in a pregnancy study.

The genes are TRBV7-2 and TRBJ2-1; D unclear. Germline V gene data show CDR1 as SGHTA and CDR2 as FQGNSA. CDR3 length equals 13 residues. V lost 6 bases, J lost 6 bases, and 12 bases lay in between. CDR3 sequence: CASRYQLSNEQFF. In nucleotides, the CDR3 is TGTGCCAGCAGGTACCAACTAAGCAATGAGCAGTTCTTC.

The chain is built from TRBV5-4 and TRBJ1-2; 8 bases line up with TRBD1. The CDR3 runs 13 residues. The V gene end was trimmed by 0 bases and the J gene end by 5 bases; junction bases not matched to a gene: 0. CDR1 is SGHNT and CDR2 is YYREEE in the germline V gene (reference sequence). CDR3 DNA sequence: TGTGCCAGCAGCTTGGACAGGGGGTATGGCTACACCTTC. It yields the protein CASSLDRGYGYTF. Using reference TRBV5-4 and TRBJ1-2 for the parts outside the CDR3, the full variable domain is ETGVTQSPTHLIKTRGQQVTLRCSSQSGHNTVSWYQQALGQGPQFIFQYYREEENGRGNFPPRFSGLQFPNYSSELNVNALELDDSALYLCASSLDRGYGYTFGSGTRLTVV.

The chain carries TRBV19 and TRBJ2-7, with TRBD2 matching 13 bases. V lost 6 bases, J lost 7 bases, and 6 bases stayed unmatched. Per germline, CDR1 LNHDA and CDR2 SQIVND (reference sequence). The CDR3 totals 14 residues. The CDR3 sequence: CASSRTSGRREQYF. CDR3 sequence (DNA): TGTGCCAGTAGCAGGACTAGCGGGAGACGGGAGCAGTACTTC.

The chain uses TRBV6-6 and TRBJ1-5; unclear D gene. CDR1 MNHNY and CDR2 SVGAGI come from the germline V gene (reference sequence). V lost 0 bases, J lost 4 bases, and 13 bases lay in between. This CDR3 spans 16 amino acids. The CDR3 loop is CASSYSTWRSNQPQHF. The CDR3 DNA reads TGTGCCAGCAGTTACTCGACATGGCGATCGAATCAGCCCCAGCATTTT.

This clone was counted a few times. The chain employs TRBV19 and TRBJ2-7, with 7 bases matching TRBD1. The V gene end was trimmed by 3 bases and the J gene end by 4 bases; junction bases not matched to a gene: 6. The CDR3 totals 14 residues. The germline CDR1 and CDR2 sequences are LNHDA and SQIVND (reference sequence). Here the CDR3 DNA reads TGTGCCAGTAGTATGAGGGGGCGCAGGTACGAGCAGTACTTC. Its protein product is CASSMRGRRYEQYF.

This chain connects TRBV9 to TRBJ2-7; 10 positions agree with TRBD1. CDR1 and CDR2 from the germline V gene are SGDLS and YYNGEE. The CDR3 extends over 15 amino acids. The V and J ends lost 6 bases and 3 bases, in that order; junction bases with no gene match: 9. The CDR3 protein is CASTSTGQGIYEQYF. In DNA, the CDR3 is TGTGCCAGCACCTCCACGGGACAGGGGATCTACGAGCAGTACTTC.

The chain is built from TRBV6-1 and TRBJ1-1; the D gene is possibly TRBD1 (5 bases). The CDR3 spans 13 residues. With 8 bases removed from V and 4 bases from J, the gap between germline ends came to 14 bases. Germline V CDR1 and CDR2: MNHNS, SASEGT. The CDR3 sequence: CASPKQVGTEAFF. The CDR3 nucleotides are TGTGCCAGCCCGAAACAGGTGGGCACTGAAGCTTTCTTT.

V usage is TRBV7-9 and J usage is TRBJ2-1, with a tentative D call TRBD1 (6 bases). CDR1 SEHNR and CDR2 FQNEAQ come from the germline V gene (reference sequence). The CDR3 contains 12 residues. With 0 bases removed from V and 14 bases from J, the gap between germline ends came to 11 bases. In nucleotides, the CDR3 is TGTGCCAGCAGCTTAGCGGTCAGGGGCGAGTTCTTC. Translated, it gives CASSLAVRGEFF.

This chain links TRBV15 with TRBJ2-3, with D possibly matching TRBD1 (5 bases). With 0 bases removed from V and 2 bases from J, the gap between germline ends came to 12 bases. This CDR3 spans 16 amino acids. Germline loops: CDR1 LNHNV, CDR2 YYDKDF (reference sequence). Here the CDR3 DNA reads TGTGCCACCAGCAGAGAAAGGGGTATGATCACAGATACGCAGTATTTT. Its translation: CATSRERGMITDTQYF.

The rearrangement uses TRBV6-5 and TRBJ2-1; 8 nucleotides align to TRBD1. Per the germline V gene, CDR1 is MNHEY and CDR2 is SVGAGI. The J segment lost 2 bases and the V segment lost 4 bases, leaving 4 bases of the junction unmatched. CDR3 size: 15 residues. The CDR3 loop reads CASSSRTGPYNEQFF. The CDR3 DNA is TGTGCCAGCAGTTCCCGGACAGGGCCCTACAATGAGCAGTTCTTC.

The gene calls are TRBV6-1 and TRBJ1-1, with D unresolved. This CDR3 is built from 15 residues. V lost 7 bases to trimming and J lost 5 bases, with 20 bases between them. Germline values: CDR1 MNHNS, CDR2 SASEGT. CDR3 DNA sequence: TGTGCCAGCACCGACCGAGGAGGGTCGGGGACTGAAGCTTTCTTT. Its translation: CASTDRGGSGTEAFF.

J is TRBJ2-3 and V is TRBV19; 8 positions match TRBD2. V trimming: 10 bases; J trimming: 3 bases; junction bases outside the gene matches: 9. Germline V gene lookup returns CDR1 LNHDA and CDR2 SQIVND (reference sequence). This CDR3 has 14 residues. As DNA, the CDR3 is TGTGCCACCTCTGGGGCGGGAGGAACAGATACGCAGTATTTT. Residues: CATSGAGGTDTQYF.

The CDR3: CASGAGKTYEQYF. The CDR3 nucleotides read TGTGCCAGCGGGGCGGGAAAAACCTACGAGCAGTACTTC. The chain has TRBV27 and TRBJ2-7, with D possibly matching TRBD2 (6 bases). The V end lost 8 bases, the J end lost 2 bases, and 13 bases lay between the germline ends. Germline CDR1 reads MNHEY; CDR2 reads SMNVEV (reference sequence). The CDR3 runs 13 residues.

This chain connects TRBV6-5 to TRBJ2-7; the D gene is possibly TRBD1 (6 bases). Deletions cut 5 bases from V and 2 bases from J, with 16 bases between. The CDR3 is 15 amino acids. Germline V lookup: CDR1 MNHEY, CDR2 SVGAGI. CDR3 sequence reads: CASSQEEQGPYEQYF. In DNA, the CDR3 is TGTGCCAGCAGTCAAGAAGAACAGGGACCCTACGAGCAGTACTTC.

This CDR3 reads CASSIVMSGRGNEQFF. The CDR3 DNA sequence: TGTGCCAGTAGTATAGTGATGAGCGGGAGGGGGAATGAGCAGTTCTTC. The chain has TRBV19 and TRBJ2-1; TRBD2 agrees at 10 bases. Trimming took 1 base from V and 7 from J; bases not matched to a gene: 7. Looked up from germline, CDR1 is LNHDA and CDR2 is SQIVND (reference sequence). The CDR3 consists of 16 residues.

The chain joins TRBV29-1 to TRBJ1-5, with no clear D. The germline V and J ends were trimmed by 2 bases and 0 bases, with 20 bases remaining between them. From germline, CDR1 is SQVTM and CDR2 ANQGSEA. The CDR3 sequence is 18 residues long. The CDR3 DNA reads TGCAGCGTTGAACCGGATCAGGTTGCCATGTATAGCAATCAGCCCCAGCATTTT. This sequence encodes CSVEPDQVAMYSNQPQHF.

The gene calls are TRBV5-1 and TRBJ1-4; D unresolved. The germline V gene has CDR1 SGHRS and CDR2 YFSETQ. V lost 7 bases, J lost 0 bases, and 10 bases lay in between. This CDR3 has 14 amino acids. The CDR3 spells CASHDGTTNEKLFF. The CDR3 DNA sequence: TGCGCCAGCCATGACGGGACAACTAATGAAAAACTGTTTTTT.

The chain carries TRBV6-5 and TRBJ2-1, with 8 nucleotides matching TRBD2. CDR1 is MNHEY, CDR2 SVGAGI, per germline. This CDR3 has 13 residues. V gave up 9 bases and J gave up 0 bases; unmatched junction bases: 1. The CDR3 reads CASSGNSYNEQFF. The CDR3 DNA sequence: TGTGCCAGTAGCGGGAACTCCTACAATGAGCAGTTCTTC.